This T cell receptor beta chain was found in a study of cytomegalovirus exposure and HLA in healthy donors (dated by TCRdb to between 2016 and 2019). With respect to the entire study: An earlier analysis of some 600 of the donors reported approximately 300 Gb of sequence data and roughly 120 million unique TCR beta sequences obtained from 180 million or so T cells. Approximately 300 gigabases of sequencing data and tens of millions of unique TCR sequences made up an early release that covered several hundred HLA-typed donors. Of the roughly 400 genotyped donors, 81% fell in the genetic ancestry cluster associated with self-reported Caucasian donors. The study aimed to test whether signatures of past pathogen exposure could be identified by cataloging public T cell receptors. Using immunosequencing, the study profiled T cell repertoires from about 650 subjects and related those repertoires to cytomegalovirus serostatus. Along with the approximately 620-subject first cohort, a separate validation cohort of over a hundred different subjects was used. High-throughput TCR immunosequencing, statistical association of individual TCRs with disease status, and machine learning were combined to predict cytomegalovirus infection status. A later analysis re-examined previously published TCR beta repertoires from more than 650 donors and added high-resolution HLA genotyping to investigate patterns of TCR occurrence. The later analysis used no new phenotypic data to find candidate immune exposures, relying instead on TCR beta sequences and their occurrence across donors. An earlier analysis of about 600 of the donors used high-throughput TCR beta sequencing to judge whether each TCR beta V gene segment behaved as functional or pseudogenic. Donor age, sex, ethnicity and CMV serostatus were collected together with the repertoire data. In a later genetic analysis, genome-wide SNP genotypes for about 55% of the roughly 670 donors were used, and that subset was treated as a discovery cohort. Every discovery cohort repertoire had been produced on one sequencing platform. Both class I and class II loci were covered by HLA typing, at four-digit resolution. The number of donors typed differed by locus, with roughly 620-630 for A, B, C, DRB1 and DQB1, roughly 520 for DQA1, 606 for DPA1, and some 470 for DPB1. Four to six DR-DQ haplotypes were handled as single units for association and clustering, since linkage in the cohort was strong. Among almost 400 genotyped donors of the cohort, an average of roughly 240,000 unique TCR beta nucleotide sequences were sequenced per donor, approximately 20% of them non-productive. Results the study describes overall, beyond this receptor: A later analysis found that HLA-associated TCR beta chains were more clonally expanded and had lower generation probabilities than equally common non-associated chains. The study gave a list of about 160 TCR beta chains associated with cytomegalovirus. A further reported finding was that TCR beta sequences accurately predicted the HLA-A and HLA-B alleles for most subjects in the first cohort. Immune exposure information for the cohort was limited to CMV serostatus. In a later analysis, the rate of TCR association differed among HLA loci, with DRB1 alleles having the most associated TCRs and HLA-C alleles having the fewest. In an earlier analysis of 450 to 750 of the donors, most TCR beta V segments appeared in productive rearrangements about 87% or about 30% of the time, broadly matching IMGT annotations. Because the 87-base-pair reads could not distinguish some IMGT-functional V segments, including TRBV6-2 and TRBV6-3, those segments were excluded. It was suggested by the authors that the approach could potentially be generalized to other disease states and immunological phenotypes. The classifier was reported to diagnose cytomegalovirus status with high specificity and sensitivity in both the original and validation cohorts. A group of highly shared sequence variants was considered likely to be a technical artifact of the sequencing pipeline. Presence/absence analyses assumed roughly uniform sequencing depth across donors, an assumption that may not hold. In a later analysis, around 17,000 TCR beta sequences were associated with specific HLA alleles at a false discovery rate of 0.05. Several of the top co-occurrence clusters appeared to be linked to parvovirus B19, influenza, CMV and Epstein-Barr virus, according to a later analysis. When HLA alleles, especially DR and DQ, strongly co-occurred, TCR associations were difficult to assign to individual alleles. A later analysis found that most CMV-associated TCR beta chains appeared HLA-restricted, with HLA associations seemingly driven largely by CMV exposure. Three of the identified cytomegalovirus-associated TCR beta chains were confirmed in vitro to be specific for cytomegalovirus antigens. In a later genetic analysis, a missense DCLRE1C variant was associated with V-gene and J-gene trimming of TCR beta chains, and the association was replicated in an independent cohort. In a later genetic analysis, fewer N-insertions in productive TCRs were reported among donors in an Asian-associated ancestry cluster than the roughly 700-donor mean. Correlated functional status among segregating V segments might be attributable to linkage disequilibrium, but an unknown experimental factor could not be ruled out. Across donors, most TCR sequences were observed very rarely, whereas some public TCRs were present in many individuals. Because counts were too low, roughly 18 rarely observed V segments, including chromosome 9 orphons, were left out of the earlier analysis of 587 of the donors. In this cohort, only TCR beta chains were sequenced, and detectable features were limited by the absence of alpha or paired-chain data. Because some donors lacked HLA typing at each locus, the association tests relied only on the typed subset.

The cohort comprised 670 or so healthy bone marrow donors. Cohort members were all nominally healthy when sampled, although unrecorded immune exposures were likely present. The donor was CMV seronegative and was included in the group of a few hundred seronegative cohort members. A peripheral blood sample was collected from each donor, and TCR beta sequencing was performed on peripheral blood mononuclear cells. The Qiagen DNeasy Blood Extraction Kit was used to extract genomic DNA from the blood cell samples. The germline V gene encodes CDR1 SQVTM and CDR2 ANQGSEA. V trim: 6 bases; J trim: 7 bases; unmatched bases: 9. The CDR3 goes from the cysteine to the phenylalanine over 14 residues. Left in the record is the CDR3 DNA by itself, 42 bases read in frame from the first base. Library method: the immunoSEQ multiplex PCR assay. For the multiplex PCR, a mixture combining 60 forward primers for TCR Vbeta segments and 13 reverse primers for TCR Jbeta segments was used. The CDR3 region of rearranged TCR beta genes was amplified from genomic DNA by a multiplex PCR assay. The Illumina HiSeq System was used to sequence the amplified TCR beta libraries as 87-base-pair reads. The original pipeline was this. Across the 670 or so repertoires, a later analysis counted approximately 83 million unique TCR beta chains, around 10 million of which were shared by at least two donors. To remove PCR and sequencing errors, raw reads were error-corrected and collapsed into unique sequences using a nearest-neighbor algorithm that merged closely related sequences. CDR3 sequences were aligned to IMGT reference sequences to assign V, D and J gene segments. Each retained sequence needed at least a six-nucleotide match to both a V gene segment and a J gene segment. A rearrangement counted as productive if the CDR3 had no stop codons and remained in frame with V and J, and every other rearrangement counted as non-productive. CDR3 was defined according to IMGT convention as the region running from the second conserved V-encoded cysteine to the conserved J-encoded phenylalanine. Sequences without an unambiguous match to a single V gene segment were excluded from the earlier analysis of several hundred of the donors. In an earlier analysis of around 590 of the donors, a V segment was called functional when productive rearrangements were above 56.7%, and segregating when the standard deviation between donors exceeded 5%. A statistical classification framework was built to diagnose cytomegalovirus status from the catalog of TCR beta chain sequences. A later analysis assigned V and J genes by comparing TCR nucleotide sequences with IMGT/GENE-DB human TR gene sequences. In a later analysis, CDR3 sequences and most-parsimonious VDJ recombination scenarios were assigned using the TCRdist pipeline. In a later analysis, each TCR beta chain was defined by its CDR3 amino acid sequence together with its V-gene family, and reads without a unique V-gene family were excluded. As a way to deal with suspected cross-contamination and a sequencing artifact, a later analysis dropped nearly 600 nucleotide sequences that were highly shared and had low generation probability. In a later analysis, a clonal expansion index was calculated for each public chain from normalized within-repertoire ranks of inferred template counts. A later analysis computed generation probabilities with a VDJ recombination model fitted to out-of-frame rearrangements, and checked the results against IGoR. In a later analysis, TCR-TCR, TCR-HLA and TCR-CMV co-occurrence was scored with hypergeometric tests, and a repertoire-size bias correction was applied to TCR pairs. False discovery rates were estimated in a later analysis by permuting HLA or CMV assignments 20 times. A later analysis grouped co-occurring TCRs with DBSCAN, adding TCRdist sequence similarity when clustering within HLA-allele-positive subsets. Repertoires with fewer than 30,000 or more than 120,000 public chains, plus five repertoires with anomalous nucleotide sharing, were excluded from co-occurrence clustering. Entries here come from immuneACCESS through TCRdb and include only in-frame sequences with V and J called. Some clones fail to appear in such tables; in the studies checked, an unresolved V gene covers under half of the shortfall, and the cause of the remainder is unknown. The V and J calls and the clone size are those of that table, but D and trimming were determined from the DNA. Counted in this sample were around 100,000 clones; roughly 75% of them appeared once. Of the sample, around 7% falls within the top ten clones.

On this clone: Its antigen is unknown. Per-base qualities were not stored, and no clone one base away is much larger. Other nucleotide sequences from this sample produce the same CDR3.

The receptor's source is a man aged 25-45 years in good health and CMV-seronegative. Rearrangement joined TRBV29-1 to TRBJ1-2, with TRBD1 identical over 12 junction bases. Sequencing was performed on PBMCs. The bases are TGCAGCGTCGGGACAGGGGGCTACTATTCTGGCTACACCTTC. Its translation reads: CSVGTGGYYSGYTF.